The 22 T cell receptor beta chains given below trace back to one sample, sequenced in a study of T cells in Graves' hyperthyroidism and ophthalmopathy. Regions amplified from RNA transcripts were the TCR beta CDR3 regions. The study used the HTBI primer set for a first-round RT-PCR of the TCR CDR3. TCRdb fed the multiplex PCR reads into MiXCR, producing one record per CDR3 protein. The sample contains about 360,000 distinct CDR3 sequences, 20% to 25% of which appear only once. Sequencing was performed on blood. These receptors were collected from a man aged 50-59 years with Graves' hyperthyroidism.

The chain is built from TRBV25-1 and TRBJ1-2; D not resolved. This CDR3 region has 13 residues. Germline V lookup: CDR1 MGHDK, CDR2 SYGVNS. The V and J ends lost 1 base and 8 bases respectively, with 11 bases between them. Here the CDR3 reads CASSESKGWGYTF. The CDR3, as DNA: TGTGCCAGCAGTGAATCCAAGGGTTGGGGCTACACCTTC.

This clonotype was found many times. As DNA, the CDR3 is TGTGCCAGCAGTTACTCTCTTTCGGGAGGAGATGAAGCTTTCTTT. It specifies CASSYSLSGGDEAFF. The J gene is TRBJ1-1, the V gene TRBV6-6; D gene ambiguous. Germline CDR1 reads MNHNY; CDR2 reads SVGAGI (reference sequence). This CDR3 is built from 15 residues. V was clipped by 0 bases and J by 7 bases, with 15 bases between them.

This clonotype was recorded a few times. This chain links TRBV20-1 with TRBJ2-4; TRBD1 aligns across 8 bases. The CDR3 spans 12 residues. V was clipped by 3 bases and J by 12 bases; unmatched bases: 7. Germline V gives CDR1 DFQATT, CDR2 SNEGSKA (reference sequence). CDR3 in amino acids: CSARGQADTQYF. The CDR3 nucleotides read TGCAGTGCTAGGGGACAGGCGGACACTCAGTACTTC.

This clonotype has only a few counts. The chain carries TRBV24-1 and TRBJ2-2; TRBD1 matches 7 bases. Per the germline V gene, CDR1 is KGHDR and CDR2 is SFDVKD. V lost 4 bases and J lost 0; bases outside the gene matches: 4. CDR3 size: 16 residues. CDR3 DNA sequence: TGTGCCACCAGTGACCCAGGGGGACCGAACACCGGGGAGCTGTTTTTT. Protein product: CATSDPGGPNTGELFF.

This chain connects TRBV3-1 to TRBJ2-2; a weak D match, TRBD1 (6 bases). The CDR3 loop spans 14 amino acids. The germline V and J ends were trimmed by 6 bases and 4 bases, with 12 bases remaining between them. Per germline, CDR1 LGHDT and CDR2 YNNKEL (reference sequence). DNA of the CDR3: TGTGCCAGCAGTCACCAGGGGTCCACCGGGGAGCTGTTTTTT. It codes for CASSHQGSTGELFF.

The gene calls are TRBV9 and TRBJ2-1, with 13 nucleotides matching TRBD2. This CDR3 comprises 16 residues. Germline V gene data show CDR1 as SGDLS and CDR2 as YYNGEE. The junction had 10 bases not matched to a gene; V was cut back by 3 bases and J by 10 bases. The CDR3 sequence: CASSAHSGLAGTEQFF. The CDR3 nucleotides read TGTGCCAGCAGCGCCCATTCGGGACTAGCGGGAACGGAGCAGTTCTTC.

The J gene is TRBJ2-7, the V gene TRBV24-1, with D possibly called TRBD1 or TRBD2 (5 bases each). Trimming pared 5 bases from V and 7 bases from J, leaving 17 bases between. Germline V lookup: CDR1 KGHDR, CDR2 SFDVKD. This CDR3 spans 14 amino acids. The DNA for the CDR3 is TGTGCCACCAGTGCCCGGGGCCCGGGCCGGGAGCAGTACTTC. Its protein product is CATSARGPGREQYF.

This clonotype was seen at least ten times. V and J are TRBV18 and TRBJ1-2; D is possibly TRBD1 (5 bases). Trimming removed 2 bases from V and 6 bases from J, with 7 bases in between. CDR3 size: 12 residues. CDR1 and CDR2 (germline): KGHSH, LQKENI. The CDR3 sequence is CASSPSGDGYTF. CDR3 nucleotides: TGTGCCAGCTCACCATCGGGGGATGGCTACACCTTC. The variable domain in full, completed from reference TRBV18 and TRBJ1-2, reads NAGVMQNPRHLVRRRGQEARLRCSPMKGHSHVYWYRQLPEEGLKFMVYLQKENIIDESGMPKERFSAEFPKEGPSILRIQQVVRGDSAAYFCASSPSGDGYTFGSGTRLTVV.

The chain uses TRBV10-2 and TRBJ2-4; either TRBD1 or TRBD2 may fit D (5 bases each). V was clipped by 3 bases and J by 2 bases, with 11 bases between them. In germline, CDR1 is WSHSY, CDR2 SAAADI. This CDR3 comprises 15 residues. CDR3 sequence reads: CASSDLGESKNIQYF. The CDR3 nucleotides read TGCGCCAGCAGTGATTTGGGGGAGTCCAAAAACATTCAGTACTTC.

The chain recombines TRBV7-3 with TRBJ2-7, with TRBD2 matching 9 bases. The germline gives CDR1 SGHTA, CDR2 FQGTGA. Trimming removed 0 bases from V and 5 bases from J; junction bases left unmatched: 8. This CDR3 is 16 amino acids long. For the CDR3, the DNA is TGTGCCAGCAGCTTAACGTTTATTAGCGGGAGCCACGAGCAGTACTTC. Translated: CASSLTFISGSHEQYF.

This clonotype was counted ten times or more. V usage is TRBV5-1 and J usage is TRBJ2-7; a weak D match, TRBD1 (6 bases). Trimming left V 0 bases short and J 5 bases short, with 12 bases between. The CDR3 is made up of 14 amino acids. Germline values: CDR1 SGHRS, CDR2 YFSETQ. The CDR3 region has the DNA TGCGCCAGCAGCTTGGGGTGGACAGCTGACGAGCAGTACTTC. It translates to CASSLGWTADEQYF.

The chain uses TRBV10-3 and TRBJ2-7; TRBD1 matches 9 bases. The junction had 10 bases not matched to a gene; V was cut back by 8 bases and J by 5 bases. Germline-derived CDR1 and CDR2 are ENHRY and SYGVKD. The CDR3 consists of 14 residues. CDR3 protein: CAIGPPTGGNEQYF. The CDR3 nucleotides read TGTGCCATCGGCCCCCCGACAGGGGGTAACGAGCAGTACTTC.

This clonotype was detected only once. The chain combines TRBV6-1 with TRBJ2-3, with 13 bases lining up with TRBD2. The CDR3 spans 13 residues. The V segment lost 11 bases and the J segment 4 bases; nucleotides outside the gene matches: 3. Germline CDR1 reads MNHNS; CDR2 reads SASEGT. CDR3 loop: CAGTSGIADTQYF. Here the CDR3 DNA reads TGTGCCGGGACTAGCGGGATCGCAGATACGCAGTATTTT.

V usage is TRBV12-3 or TRBV12-4 and J usage is TRBJ1-1; D not certain. V lost 0 bases and J lost 8, with 4 bases in between. This CDR3 spans 11 amino acids. The CDR3 reads CASSLALEAFF. CDR3 DNA: TGTGCCAGCAGTTTAGCTCTCGAAGCTTTCTTT.

This clonotype was counted ten times or more. The V call is TRBV7-9, the J call TRBJ2-1, with 13 bases aligning to TRBD2. CDR1 and CDR2 (germline): SEHNR, FQNEAQ (reference sequence). The CDR3 consists of 17 residues. After removal of 4 bases from V and 6 bases from J, the junction contained 9 bases not matched to a gene. CDR3 in DNA: TGTGCCAGCAGCTCCTCTGGACTAGCGGGAGTTGGCAATGAGCAGTTCTTC. Translating it yields CASSSSGLAGVGNEQFF.

The chain uses TRBV13 and TRBJ2-5; 8 bases match TRBD1. With V trimmed by 5 bases and J by 6 bases, 8 bases remained unmatched. The CDR3 extends over 14 amino acids. From germline, CDR1 is PRHDT and CDR2 FYEKMQ (reference sequence). The CDR3 protein is CASSLGRGQKTQYF. As DNA, the CDR3 is TGTGCCAGCAGCCTGGGCAGGGGGCAAAAGACCCAGTACTTC. The full variable domain, in which reference TRBV13 and TRBJ2-5 provide the parts outside the CDR3, is AAGVIQSPRHLIKEKRETATLKCYPIPRHDTVYWYQQGPGQDPQFLISFYEKMQSDKGSIPDRFSAQQFSDYHSELNMSSLELGDSALYFCASSLGRGQKTQYFGPGTRLLVL.

This clonotype showed up many times. The chain employs TRBV27 and TRBJ2-7; TRBD1 or TRBD2 may be the D gene (6 bases each). In germline, CDR1 is MNHEY, CDR2 SMNVEV (reference sequence). This CDR3 has 14 amino acids. The V end was cut by 3 bases, the J end by 3 bases, with 12 bases between. The CDR3 is CASSLAEGVYEQYF. The CDR3, as DNA: TGTGCCAGCAGTTTGGCGGAGGGGGTCTACGAGCAGTACTTC.

The chain is built from TRBV11-1 and TRBJ2-7; 7 positions match TRBD1. The V gene's germline CDR1 is SGHAT and CDR2 FQDESV (reference sequence). The ends lost 5 bases at V and 3 bases at J; junction bases unmatched: 10. CDR3 length: 15 amino acids. The CDR3 DNA follows: TGTGCCAGCAGCCAACTCGGGACAGCCATCTACGAGCAGTACTTC. Protein product: CASSQLGTAIYEQYF.

This clonotype has ten or more counts. V is TRBV3-1 and J is TRBJ2-5; 9 bases are shared with TRBD2. Germline trimming cut 6 bases from V and 4 bases from J; bases unmatched to any gene: 12. Germline CDR1 LGHDT, CDR2 YNNKEL (reference sequence). The CDR3 consists of 16 residues. CDR3 residues: CASSPPPGLAAETQYF. In nucleotides, the CDR3 is TGTGCCAGCAGTCCGCCGCCGGGACTAGCAGCAGAGACCCAGTACTTC.

This clonotype was seen more than once but under ten times. This chain connects TRBV29-1 to TRBJ1-1; D not resolved. V lost 5 bases and J 2 bases, leaving 9 bases between the germline ends. The length of the CDR3 is 12 residues. CDR1 and CDR2 (germline): SQVTM, ANQGSEA. In DNA form, the CDR3 reads TGCAGCGTTAGGGAGTTTAACACTGAAGCTTTCTTT. Residues: CSVREFNTEAFF.

This clonotype was recorded many times. V and J are TRBV2 and TRBJ1-5; D is uncertain. The V gene's germline CDR1 is SNHLY and CDR2 FYNNEI. The V end was cut by 1 base, the J end by 6 bases, with 7 bases between. The CDR3 length is 13 residues. The CDR3 here is CASSEGRPQPQHF. CDR3 nucleotide sequence: TGTGCCAGCAGTGAAGGCAGGCCTCAGCCCCAGCATTTT.

This clonotype was recorded a few times. The chain couples TRBV20-1 to TRBJ2-4; D is unclear. Trimming cost V 0 bases and J 8 bases, with 14 bases left between them. CDR3 size: 14 residues. Germline assignment: CDR1 DFQATT and CDR2 SNEGSKA (reference sequence). CDR3 loop: CSARDAYGRDIQYF. The CDR3 DNA reads as TGCAGTGCTAGAGATGCGTATGGTAGGGACATTCAGTACTTC.